A selection of T cell receptor beta chains follows, all from one sample in a study of Graves' ophthalmopathy and Graves' hyperthyroidism. A single record per CDR3 protein comes from TCRdb applying MiXCR to the multiplex PCR reads. The sample consists of about 700,000 distinct CDR3 sequences, over 40% of them appearing once. Sequencing was carried out using peripheral blood. These receptors all come from an adult man with Graves' ophthalmopathy. The CDR3 runs from the conserved cysteine through the conserved F or W. The order of the fields is CDR3 protein, clone size, J gene, V gene. Some rows mark clone size as missing; the rest say once, few, many or name a class of expanded clone.

CASSLFVDRDNVPQHF many TRBJ1-5 TRBV7-9
CASRSRDRRPYSPLHF . TRBJ1-6 TRBV12-3/TRBV12-4
CASSRRGPLSYEQYF few TRBJ2-7 TRBV16
CASSPAGTGAYEQYF many TRBJ2-7 TRBV7-9
CSALTGNTEAFF . TRBJ1-1 TRBV29-1
CAISELAGGEETQYF . TRBJ2-5 TRBV10-3
CASSYPDRTATNEKLFF few TRBJ1-4 TRBV7-8
CASSLNAGTGSAEAFF many TRBJ1-1 TRBV7-9
CASSSGDNTEAFF many TRBJ1-1 TRBV19
CAWTGTSGGEETQYF . TRBJ2-5 TRBV25-1
CASSEYRTGANVLTF . TRBJ2-6 TRBV25-1
CASSSGLARNYEQYF . TRBJ2-7 TRBV5-1
CASSGGTIQETQYF many TRBJ2-5 TRBV2
CSVAWRETEAFF . TRBJ1-1 TRBV29-1
CASSIGGRAGYTF many TRBJ1-2 TRBV5-5
CASSEVGGAGELFF . TRBJ2-2 TRBV6-4
CASSLGLARGLNTEAFF . TRBJ1-1 TRBV10-3
CASSQDHRRHRGNQPQHF once TRBJ1-5 TRBV7-2
CSASKGDNQPQHF many TRBJ1-5 TRBV20-1
CASSRGQDSGNTIYF few TRBJ1-3 TRBV4-1
CASSLTGQPAGELFF few TRBJ2-2 TRBV10-3
CASRSPGQGARGNTIYF . TRBJ1-3 TRBV6-5
CASSYGDSNQPQHF few TRBJ1-5 TRBV10-3
CASLGGNSNQPQHF . TRBJ1-5 TRBV6-1
CASSIPGVAYEQYF many TRBJ2-7 TRBV19
CSARDETGGNSPLHF many TRBJ1-6 TRBV20-1
CASRPGQGDQETQYF many TRBJ2-5 TRBV12-3/TRBV12-4
CASSPDTNEKLFF . TRBJ1-4 TRBV5-1
CASSQTPGRNYGYTF once TRBJ1-2 TRBV10-3
CASSSTSDTDTQYF . TRBJ2-3 TRBV7-3
CASTPPGQGVYEQYF few TRBJ2-7 TRBV13
CASSLSRDRVNGELFF . TRBJ2-2 TRBV5-1
CSAWQGSSGNTIYF many TRBJ1-3 TRBV20-1
CASSEASNQPQHF many TRBJ1-5 TRBV5-1
CASSTDRSNTGELFF . TRBJ2-2 TRBV5-1
CASSWKGDSYEQYF once TRBJ2-7 TRBV5-6
CATTRGENTEAFF . TRBJ1-1 TRBV24-1
CASSLRQTNEKLFF many TRBJ1-4 TRBV12-3/TRBV12-4
CASRQGSGEQYF . TRBJ2-5 TRBV7-9
CSATQTAPNSPLHF many TRBJ1-6 TRBV20-1
CASVFGAKGYYEQYF . TRBJ2-7 TRBV10-3